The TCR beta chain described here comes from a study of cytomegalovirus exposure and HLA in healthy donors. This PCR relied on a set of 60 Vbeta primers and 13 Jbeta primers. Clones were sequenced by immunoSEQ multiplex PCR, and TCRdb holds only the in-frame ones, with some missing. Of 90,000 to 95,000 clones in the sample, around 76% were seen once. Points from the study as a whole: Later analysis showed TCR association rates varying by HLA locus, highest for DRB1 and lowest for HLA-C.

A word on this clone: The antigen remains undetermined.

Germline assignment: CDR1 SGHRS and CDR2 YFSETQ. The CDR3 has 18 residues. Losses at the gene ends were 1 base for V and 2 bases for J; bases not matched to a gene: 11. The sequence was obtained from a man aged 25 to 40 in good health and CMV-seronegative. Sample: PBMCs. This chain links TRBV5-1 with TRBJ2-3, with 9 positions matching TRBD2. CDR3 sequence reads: CASSLITVAGELTDTQYF. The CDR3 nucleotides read TGCGCCAGCAGCTTGATAACGGTAGCGGGGGAGCTCACAGATACGCAGTATTTT.